One and the same sample provided the 22 T cell receptor beta chains below, sequenced in a study of CD8 T cells in ankylosing spondylitis (dated by TCRdb to about 2017). Library preparation was by 5' RACE. TCRdb shows the sequencer as Illumina HiSeq 2500. TCRdb handled the public reads itself, with Q25 trimming in fastp and clone calling in MiXCR, and kept productive beta chains. Identical CDR3 protein sequences are pooled into one entry, listed with their most common genes and DNA. The sample table holds around 150,000 distinct CDR3 sequences, of which under 55% were seen once. 15% of the sample goes to the ten largest clones. The specimen was synovial fluid, either unsorted or a sorted T cell fraction (not recorded which). These receptors originate from a male donor with ankylosing spondylitis.

The J gene is TRBJ2-1, the V gene TRBV5-8, with D perhaps given as TRBD1 or TRBD2 (6 bases each). The CDR3 has 16 amino acids. The germline V gene encodes CDR1 SGHTS and CDR2 YDEGEE. V dropped 7 bases and J dropped 12 bases, with 29 bases sitting between them. The CDR3 DNA reads as TGTGCCAGCGCCCTTACCCGCGGGACACTCTGGTCTGGGCAGTTCTTC. This gives the protein CASALTRGTLWSGQFF.

This clonotype turned up a few times. V is TRBV3-1 and J is TRBJ1-2, with D hard to call. This CDR3 is built from 13 residues. The germline V and J ends were trimmed by 1 base and 5 bases, with 8 bases remaining between them. Germline values: CDR1 LGHDT, CDR2 YNNKEL (reference sequence). CDR3 DNA sequence: TGTGCCAGCAGCCAAGTGGGGTATTATGGCTACACCTTC. Its translation: CASSQVGYYGYTF.

The CDR3 nucleotides read TGTGCCAGCAGCCCCAGGGGGTTCCCAAATCAGCCCCAGCATTTT. This encodes CASSPRGFPNQPQHF. The chain employs TRBV27 and TRBJ1-5; 7 nucleotides agree with TRBD1. The CDR3 is made up of 15 amino acids. Germline V gene data show CDR1 as MNHEY and CDR2 as SMNVEV (reference sequence). With 6 bases clipped from V and 4 bases from J, the junction kept 9 bases outside the gene matches.

The chain employs TRBV3-1 and TRBJ1-5; D gene ambiguous. V was clipped by 5 bases and J by 2 bases, with 13 bases between them. Germline V lookup: CDR1 LGHDT, CDR2 YNNKEL (reference sequence). The CDR3 has 15 residues. The chain's CDR3 is CASSSNPRGNQPQHF. CDR3 DNA: TGTGCCAGCAGCTCGAACCCCCGGGGCAATCAGCCCCAGCATTTT.

The chain employs TRBV20-1 and TRBJ1-6, with TRBD1 matching over 8 bases. CDR3 length: 12 residues. Germline V gives CDR1 DFQATT, CDR2 SNEGSKA (reference sequence). Germline trimming cut 5 bases from V and 10 bases from J; bases unmatched to any gene: 4. The CDR3 coding sequence is TGCAGTGCTCGACAGGGGAACTCACCCCTCCACTTT. This encodes CSARQGNSPLHF.

This clonotype has a count of ten or more. The chain couples TRBV19 to TRBJ2-1; TRBD2 aligns across 13 bases. The ends lost 5 bases at V and 8 bases at J; junction bases unmatched: 9. Germline V gene data show CDR1 as LNHDA and CDR2 as SQIVND (reference sequence). The CDR3 loop spans 16 amino acids. The CDR3 spells CASSSPGTSGIYEQFF. CDR3 coding DNA: TGTGCCAGTAGTTCCCCCGGGACTAGCGGGATCTATGAGCAGTTCTTC. The entire variable domain, with the rest obtained from reference TRBV19 and TRBJ2-1, is as follows: DGGITQSPKYLFRKEGQNVTLSCEQNLNHDAMYWYRQDPGQGLRLIYYSQIVNDFQKGDIAEGYSVSREKKESFPLTVTSAQKNPTAFYLCASSSPGTSGIYEQFFGPGTRLTVL.

The genes are TRBV7-6 and TRBJ2-5; 7 bases are a match to TRBD1. There are 13 residues in the CDR3. The germline gives CDR1 SGHVS, CDR2 FNYEAQ. The trim removed 6 bases at V and 4 bases at J, leaving 5 bases unmatched. The CDR3 bases are TGTGCCAGCAGAAAGGCAGGGGGAGAGACCCAGTACTTC. It specifies CASRKAGGETQYF.

The V and J genes are TRBV7-9 and TRBJ2-7; possibly TRBD2 for D (7 bases). Trimming stripped 5 bases from V and 0 bases from J, with 20 bases between. Germline lookup yields CDR1 SEHNR and CDR2 FQNEAQ (reference sequence). This CDR3 has 17 amino acids. CDR3 sequence reads: CASSRGGFSRDSYEQYF. In DNA, the CDR3 is TGTGCCAGCAGCCGCGGGGGCTTTTCCAGGGACTCCTACGAGCAGTACTTC.

The genes are TRBV29-1 and TRBJ1-1, with 9 bases lining up with TRBD1. In germline, CDR1 is SQVTM, CDR2 ANQGSEA. CDR3 length equals 17 residues. The ends lost 3 bases at V and 0 bases at J; junction bases unmatched: 11. The CDR3 sequence: CSVEGQGYNNMNTEAFF. For the CDR3, the DNA is TGCAGCGTTGAGGGACAGGGCTACAATAACATGAACACTGAAGCTTTCTTT.

The rearrangement links TRBV29-1 to TRBJ2-5; possible D gene TRBD1, 7 bases. This CDR3 is built from 12 residues. Looked up from germline, CDR1 is SQVTM and CDR2 is ANQGSEA. Trimming cost V 5 bases and J 6 bases, with 13 bases left between them. The CDR3 DNA follows: TGCAGCGTTCACAGGGGCGGGAAGACCCAGTACTTC. This gives the protein CSVHRGGKTQYF.

V and J are TRBV5-1 and TRBJ2-3; 9 bases fit TRBD2. The CDR3 totals 15 residues. CDR1 SGHRS and CDR2 YFSETQ come from the germline V gene. Losses at the gene ends were 7 bases for V and 2 bases for J; bases not matched to a gene: 8. The CDR3 protein is CASRRGGRYTDTQYF. The CDR3 DNA is TGCGCCAGCCGGCGGGGGGGCAGGTACACAGATACGCAGTATTTT.

This chain connects TRBV20-1 to TRBJ1-2; no clear D gene. Per germline, CDR1 DFQATT and CDR2 SNEGSKA (reference sequence). The CDR3 consists of 14 residues. The V end was cut by 3 bases, the J end by 8 bases, with 19 bases between. The CDR3, as DNA: TGCAGTGCTAGCCCGAACAGCCGTTTGGGGGGCTACACCTTC. It encodes CSASPNSRLGGYTF.

Only one count was recorded for this clonotype. The V call is TRBV5-1, the J call TRBJ1-1, with D perhaps TRBD1 (6 bases). CDR1 and CDR2 (germline): SGHRS, YFSETQ. V lost 1 base to trimming and J lost 7 bases, with 17 bases between them. The CDR3 covers 15 residues. CDR3 in amino acids: CASSLRAGVAGEAFF. For the CDR3, the DNA is TGCGCCAGCAGCTTGCGGGCAGGGGTGGCAGGTGAAGCTTTCTTT.

The chain links TRBV19 to TRBJ2-4, with 8 bases matching TRBD1. There are 15 residues in the CDR3. With 6 bases clipped from V and 8 bases from J, the junction kept 12 bases outside the gene matches. Germline CDR1 is LNHDA and CDR2 is SQIVND (reference sequence). The CDR3 sequence is CASSIRNRGIDIQYF. CDR3 DNA sequence: TGTGCCAGTAGCATCCGGAACAGGGGGATTGACATTCAGTACTTC.

This clonotype was observed many times. The chain is built from TRBV3-1 and TRBJ2-5; D is possibly TRBD2 (6 bases). The CDR3 spans 15 residues. With 1 base removed from V and 4 bases from J, the gap between germline ends came to 13 bases. Germline-derived CDR1 and CDR2 are LGHDT and YNNKEL (reference sequence). The CDR3 here is CASSQGISGGETQYF. The CDR3 nucleotides are TGTGCCAGCAGCCAAGGTATTAGCGGAGGAGAGACCCAGTACTTC.

This clonotype was seen many times. V gene TRBV24-1 combines with J gene TRBJ1-5, with D uncertain. The CDR3 length is 14 residues. CDR1 is KGHDR, CDR2 SFDVKD, per germline. V was clipped by 1 base and J by 0 bases, with 3 bases between them. In nucleotides, the CDR3 is TGTGCCACCAGTGATTTAAGTAGCAATCAGCCCCAGCATTTT. As protein: CATSDLSSNQPQHF.

This clonotype was found many times. The chain couples TRBV11-2 to TRBJ2-7, with 11 bases that match TRBD2. CDR3 length equals 16 residues. The germline gives CDR1 SGHAT, CDR2 FQNNGV. With 4 bases clipped from V and 2 bases from J, the junction kept 7 bases outside the gene matches. The DNA of the CDR3 is TGTGCCAGCAGCTCCCCCGCTAGCGGGGGGACCTACGAGCAGTACTTC. Its translation is CASSSPASGGTYEQYF.

This chain links TRBV11-2 with TRBJ1-3; D uncertain. CDR3 size: 15 residues. Germline V gene data show CDR1 as SGHAT and CDR2 as FQNNGV. The V gene lost 3 bases and the J gene lost 0 bases, with 9 bases spanning the gap. CDR3 in amino acids: CASSFSGVSGNTIYF. The CDR3 DNA reads TGTGCCAGCAGCTTCAGCGGAGTCTCTGGAAACACCATATATTTT. The entire variable domain, with the rest obtained from reference TRBV11-2 and TRBJ1-3, is as follows: EAGVAQSPRYKIIEKRQSVAFWCNPISGHATLYWYQQILGQGPKLLIQFQNNGVVDDSQLPKDRFSAERLKGVDSTLKIQPAKLEDSAVYLCASSFSGVSGNTIYFGEGSWLTVV.

The chain uses TRBV11-2 and TRBJ2-1; 8 nucleotides match TRBD2. V lost 0 bases and J lost 0; bases outside the gene matches: 7. This CDR3 comprises 18 residues. CDR1 is SGHAT and CDR2 is FQNNGV in the germline V gene. The CDR3 here is CASSLEIGRGSSYNEQFF. CDR3 DNA sequence: TGTGCCAGCAGCTTAGAGATCGGGAGGGGGAGCTCCTACAATGAGCAGTTCTTC.

This chain links TRBV29-1 with TRBJ2-4; D possibly uses TRBD1 or TRBD2 (5 bases each). The length of the CDR3 is 16 residues. Germline CDR1 is SQVTM and CDR2 is ANQGSEA. Trimming removed 1 base from V and 1 base from J, with 14 bases in between. CDR3 sequence reads: CSVEGGPGLAKNIQYF. The CDR3 DNA follows: TGCAGCGTTGAAGGAGGGCCAGGGCTTGCCAAAAACATTCAGTACTTC.

J is TRBJ1-1 and V is TRBV13, with unresolved D. The V end was cut by 5 bases, the J end by 1 base, with 5 bases between. The CDR3 loop spans 12 amino acids. Germline CDR1 is PRHDT and CDR2 is FYEKMQ (reference sequence). The CDR3 region is CASSEKNTEAFF. In DNA form, the CDR3 reads TGTGCCAGCAGCGAGAAGAACACTGAAGCTTTCTTT.

The V call is TRBV5-1, the J call TRBJ2-3; 9 nucleotides align to TRBD1. The CDR3 extends over 15 amino acids. V dropped 4 bases and J dropped 0; count of bases not matched to a gene: 3. Germline V gives CDR1 SGHRS, CDR2 YFSETQ. The CDR3 DNA reads TGCGCCAGCAGCCCGACAGGGGGGAGCACAGATACGCAGTATTTT. It is translated as CASSPTGGSTDTQYF.